This TCR beta chain was captured by sequencing in a study of cytotoxic CD8 clonotypes in ibrutinib-treated CLL. Study-wide findings and caveats: Clonality increased at ibrutinib response, then returned toward baseline at progression.

A remark on this clone: Its antigen remains unidentified.

Method: immunoSEQ multiplex PCR; TCRdb's copy keeps in-frame clones and lacks some. The sample has roughly 250,000 clones, under 75% seen once. This material consisted of PBMCs, taken after 24 months of ibrutinib treatment. The origin of this receptor is a human donor with chronic lymphocytic leukemia.

Written as DNA, the CDR3 is TGTGCCAGCAGATCCAACCCCGGAGTAGAGACCCAGTACTTC. It codes for CASRSNPGVETQYF. This chain links TRBV6-1 with TRBJ2-5; the D is unclear. V lost 6 bases and J 4 bases, leaving 15 bases between the germline ends. Germline-derived CDR1 and CDR2 are MNHNS and SASEGT. CDR3 length: 14 residues.